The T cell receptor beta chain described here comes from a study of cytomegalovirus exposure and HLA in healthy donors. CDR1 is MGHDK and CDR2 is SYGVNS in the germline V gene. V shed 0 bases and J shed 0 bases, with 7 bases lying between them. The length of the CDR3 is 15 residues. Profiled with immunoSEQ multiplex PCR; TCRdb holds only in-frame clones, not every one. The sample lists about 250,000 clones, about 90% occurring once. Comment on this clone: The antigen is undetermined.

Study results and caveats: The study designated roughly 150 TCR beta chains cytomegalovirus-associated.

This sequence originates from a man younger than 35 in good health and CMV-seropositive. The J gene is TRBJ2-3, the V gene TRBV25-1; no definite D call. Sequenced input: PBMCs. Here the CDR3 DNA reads TGTGCCAGCAGTGAATATTTAATTAGCACAGATACGCAGTATTTT. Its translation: CASSEYLISTDTQYF.